Sequencing of this T cell receptor (beta chain) was carried out in a study of cytomegalovirus exposure and HLA in healthy donors. The wider study: Of all 400 or so donors who were genotyped, roughly 85% belonged to the Caucasian-associated ancestry cluster.

Notes on this clone: Its specificity is unknown.

Overall study findings and caveats: An observed cluster of highly shared sequence variants was recorded as a likely sequencing artifact. Generally TCR sequences proved uncommon, though certain public TCRs appeared in numerous donors.

The CDR3 has 16 residues. Trimming took 4 bases from V and 0 from J; bases not matched to a gene: 8. CDR1 SGHTA and CDR2 FQGNSA come from the germline V gene. The PCR had 60 Vbeta and 13 Jbeta primers. Sequencing was performed with immunoSEQ multiplex PCR; in TCRdb, only in-frame clones are kept and a portion is missing. The sample consists of 130,000 to 150,000 clones, around 85% of them appearing once. V usage is TRBV7-2 and J usage is TRBJ2-7, with TRBD1 matching 8 bases. This clonotype was sampled from a woman in her thirties in good health and CMV-seronegative. The sequenced material came from PBMCs. The CDR3 sequence: CASSYTGTGLSYEQYF. In DNA, the CDR3 is TGTGCCAGCAGCTACACCGGGACAGGACTCTCCTACGAGCAGTACTTC.